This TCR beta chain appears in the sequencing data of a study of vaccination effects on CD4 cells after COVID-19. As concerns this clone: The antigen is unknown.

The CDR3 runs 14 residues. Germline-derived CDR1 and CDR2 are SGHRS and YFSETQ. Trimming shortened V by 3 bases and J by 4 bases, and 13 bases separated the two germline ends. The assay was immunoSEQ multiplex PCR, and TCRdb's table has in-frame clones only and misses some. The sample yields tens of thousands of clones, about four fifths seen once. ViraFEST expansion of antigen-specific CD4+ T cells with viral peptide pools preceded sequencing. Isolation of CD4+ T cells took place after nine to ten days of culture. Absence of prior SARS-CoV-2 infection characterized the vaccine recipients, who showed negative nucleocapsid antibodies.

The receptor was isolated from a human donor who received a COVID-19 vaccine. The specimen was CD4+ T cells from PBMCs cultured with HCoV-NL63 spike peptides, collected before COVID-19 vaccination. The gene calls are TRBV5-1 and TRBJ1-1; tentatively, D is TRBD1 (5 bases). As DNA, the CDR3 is TGCGCCAGCAGCTCGTCGGGGGAGCCCACTGAAGCTTTCTTT. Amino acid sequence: CASSSSGEPTEAFF. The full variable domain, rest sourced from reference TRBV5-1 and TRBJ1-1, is KAGVTQTPRYLIKTRGQQVTLSCSPISGHRSVSWYQQTPGQGLQFLFEYFSETQRNKGNFPGRFSGRQFSNSRSEMNVSTLELGDSALYLCASSSSGEPTEAFFGQGTRLTVV.